The T cell receptor beta chain described here comes from a study of T cell responses to AZD1222 COVID-19 vaccine. Study findings and constraints: The donor cohort was predominantly white British with a female majority, and clonal diversity may have been underestimated. When two AZD1222 doses had been given, Spike-specific TCR breadth and depth rose. Sampled repertoires all dated from after the peak T cell response.

As to this clone: The target antigen is unknown.

Repertoires were generated with immunoSEQ multiplex PCR, while TCRdb's copy carries only in-frame clones and drops some. Among approximately 180,000 clones listed, more than 80% were seen once. Germline V gives CDR1 LNHDA, CDR2 SQIVND (reference sequence). V shed 1 base and J shed 0 bases, with 3 bases lying between them. This CDR3 is 13 amino acids long. Sequencing used peripheral blood, obtained 28 days after the second dose of the MenACWY control vaccine. The origin of this receptor is an adult who received the MenACWY meningococcal vaccine as a control. The J gene is TRBJ1-1, the V gene TRBV19; D is uncertain. CDR3 protein: CASSIGMNTEAFF. The CDR3 DNA follows: TGTGCCAGTAGTATAGGTATGAACACTGAAGCTTTCTTT.